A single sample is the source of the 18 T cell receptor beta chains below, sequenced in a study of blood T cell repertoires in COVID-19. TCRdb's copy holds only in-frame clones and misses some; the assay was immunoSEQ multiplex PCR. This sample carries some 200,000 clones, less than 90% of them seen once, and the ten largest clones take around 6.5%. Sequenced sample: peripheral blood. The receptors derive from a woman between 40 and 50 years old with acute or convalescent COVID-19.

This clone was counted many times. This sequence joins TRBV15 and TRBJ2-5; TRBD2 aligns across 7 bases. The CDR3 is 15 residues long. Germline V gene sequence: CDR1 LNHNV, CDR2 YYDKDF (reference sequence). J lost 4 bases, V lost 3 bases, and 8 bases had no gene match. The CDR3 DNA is TGTGCCACCAGCAGCGATGTGGGGGGGTCAGAGACCCAGTACTTC. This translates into CATSSDVGGSETQYF.

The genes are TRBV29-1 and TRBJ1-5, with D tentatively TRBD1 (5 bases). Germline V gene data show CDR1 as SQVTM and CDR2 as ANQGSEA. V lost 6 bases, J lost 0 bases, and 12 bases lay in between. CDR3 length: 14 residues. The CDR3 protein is CSVSGGDSNQPQHF. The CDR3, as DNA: TGCAGCGTGAGCGGAGGGGATAGCAATCAGCCCCAGCATTTT.

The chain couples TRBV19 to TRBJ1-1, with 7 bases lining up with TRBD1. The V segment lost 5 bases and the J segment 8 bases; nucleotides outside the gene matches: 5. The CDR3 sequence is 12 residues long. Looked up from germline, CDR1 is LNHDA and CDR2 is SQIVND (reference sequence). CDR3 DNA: TGTGCCAGTAGTCCCCGACAGGGCGAAGCTTTCTTT. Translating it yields CASSPRQGEAFF.

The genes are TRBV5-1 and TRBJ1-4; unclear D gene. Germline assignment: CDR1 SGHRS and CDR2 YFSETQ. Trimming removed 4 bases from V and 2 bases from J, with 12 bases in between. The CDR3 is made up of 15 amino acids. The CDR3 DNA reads TGCGCCAGCAGCACCGGGGAGAGCACTAATGAAAAACTGTTTTTT. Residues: CASSTGESTNEKLFF.

The CDR3 protein is CASSSSSGQPKETQYF. CDR3 DNA sequence: TGTGCCAGCAGTTCCTCCAGCGGACAGCCTAAAGAGACCCAGTACTTC. The V call is TRBV28, the J call TRBJ2-5, with TRBD1 as a possible D gene (6 bases). Germline loops: CDR1 MDHEN, CDR2 SYDVKM. Trimming shortened V by 4 bases and J by 3 bases, and 18 bases separated the two germline ends. CDR3 size: 16 residues.

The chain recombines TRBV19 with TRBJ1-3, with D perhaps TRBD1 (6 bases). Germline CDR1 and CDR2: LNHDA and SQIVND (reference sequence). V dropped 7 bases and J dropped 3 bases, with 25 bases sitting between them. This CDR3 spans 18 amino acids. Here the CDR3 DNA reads TGTGCCAGTACCCTCCGGACAGTTAAAAGCTTTATTGGAAACACCATATATTTT. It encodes CASTLRTVKSFIGNTIYF.

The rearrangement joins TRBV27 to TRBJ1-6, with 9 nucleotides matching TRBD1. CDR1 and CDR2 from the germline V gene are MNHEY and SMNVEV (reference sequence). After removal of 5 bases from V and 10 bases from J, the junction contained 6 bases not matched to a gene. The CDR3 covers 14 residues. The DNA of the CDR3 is TGTGCCAGCAGTACTGGACAGGGGTGGTCACCCCTCCACTTT. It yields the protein CASSTGQGWSPLHF.

The CDR3 sequence: CASRKEGQGAYEQYF. CDR3 nucleotides: TGTGCCAGCAGGAAGGAGGGACAGGGGGCCTACGAGCAGTACTTC. This sequence joins TRBV2 and TRBJ2-7; 11 nucleotides match TRBD1. This CDR3 contains 15 residues. The germline V gene encodes CDR1 SNHLY and CDR2 FYNNEI. J was trimmed by 2 bases and V by 6 bases; bases with no gene match: 6.

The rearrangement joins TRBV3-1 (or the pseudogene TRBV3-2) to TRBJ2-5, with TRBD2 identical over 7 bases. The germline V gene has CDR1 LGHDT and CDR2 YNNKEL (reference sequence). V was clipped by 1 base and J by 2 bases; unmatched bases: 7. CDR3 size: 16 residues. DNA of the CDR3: TGTGCCAGCAGCCAAGGAGGGGCTAGCGGTCAAGAGACCCAGTACTTC. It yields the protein CASSQGGASGQETQYF.

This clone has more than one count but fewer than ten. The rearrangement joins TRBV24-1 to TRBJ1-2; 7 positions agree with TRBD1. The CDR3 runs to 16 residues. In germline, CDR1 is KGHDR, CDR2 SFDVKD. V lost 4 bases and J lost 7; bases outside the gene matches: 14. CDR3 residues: CATSDVTRQGPGGYTF. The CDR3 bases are TGTGCCACCAGTGACGTTACCCGACAGGGCCCGGGTGGCTACACCTTC.

The CDR3 DNA reads as TGTGCCAGCAGCTTCTTGGGGGACATTGGGGAGCAGTACTTC. Protein sequence: CASSFLGDIGEQYF. The chain combines TRBV7-9 with TRBJ2-7, with a weak D call TRBD1 (6 bases). Trimming removed 3 bases from V and 7 bases from J, with 16 bases in between. This CDR3 comprises 14 residues. Germline V lookup: CDR1 SEHNR, CDR2 FQNEAQ (reference sequence).

CDR3 DNA: TGTGCCAGCAGCCGGGACAGGGCGTCCTACGAGCAGTACTTC. It codes for CASSRDRASYEQYF. The rearrangement links TRBV6-5 to TRBJ2-7, with 9 positions matching TRBD1. Germline CDR1 MNHEY, CDR2 SVGAGI. The CDR3 is 14 residues long. J lost 1 base, V lost 6 bases, and 4 bases had no gene match.

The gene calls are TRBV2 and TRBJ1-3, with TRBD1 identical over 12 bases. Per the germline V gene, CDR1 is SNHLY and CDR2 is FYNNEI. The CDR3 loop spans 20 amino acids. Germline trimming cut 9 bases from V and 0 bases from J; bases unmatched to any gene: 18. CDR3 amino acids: CASSKRDRGRSVDSGNTIYF. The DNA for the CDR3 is TGTGCCAGTTCAAAGAGGGACAGGGGGCGCTCGGTGGACTCTGGAAACACCATATATTTT.

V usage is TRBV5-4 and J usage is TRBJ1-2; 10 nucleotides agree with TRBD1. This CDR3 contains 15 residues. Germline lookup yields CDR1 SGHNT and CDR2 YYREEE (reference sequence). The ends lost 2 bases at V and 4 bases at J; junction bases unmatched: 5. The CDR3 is CASSFPGQGSYGYTF. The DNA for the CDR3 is TGTGCCAGCAGCTTTCCGGGACAGGGGTCCTATGGCTACACCTTC.

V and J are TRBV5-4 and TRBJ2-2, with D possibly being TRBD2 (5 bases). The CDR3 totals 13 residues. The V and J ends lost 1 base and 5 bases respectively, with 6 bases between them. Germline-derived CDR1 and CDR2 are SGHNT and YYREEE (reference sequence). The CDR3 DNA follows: TGTGCCAGCAGCTTGAGGACTACCGGGGAGCTGTTTTTT. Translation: CASSLRTTGELFF.

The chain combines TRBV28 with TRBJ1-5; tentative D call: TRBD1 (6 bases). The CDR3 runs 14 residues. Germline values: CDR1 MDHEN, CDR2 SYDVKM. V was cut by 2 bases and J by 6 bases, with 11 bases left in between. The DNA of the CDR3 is TGTGCCAGCAGTTTAACAGGGCTGTCTCAGCCCCAGCATTTT. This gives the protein CASSLTGLSQPQHF.

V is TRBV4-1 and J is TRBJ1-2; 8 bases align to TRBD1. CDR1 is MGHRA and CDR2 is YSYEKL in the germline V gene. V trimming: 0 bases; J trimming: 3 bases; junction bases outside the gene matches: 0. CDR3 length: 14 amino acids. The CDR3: CASSQETGDYGYTF. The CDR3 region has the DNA TGCGCCAGCAGCCAAGAGACAGGGGACTATGGCTACACCTTC.

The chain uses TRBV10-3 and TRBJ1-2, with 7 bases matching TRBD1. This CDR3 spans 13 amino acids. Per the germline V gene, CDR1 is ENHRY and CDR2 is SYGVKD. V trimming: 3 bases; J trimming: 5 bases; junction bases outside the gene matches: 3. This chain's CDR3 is CAISEGTAYGYTF. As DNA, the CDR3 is TGTGCCATCAGTGAAGGGACAGCGTATGGCTACACCTTC.